Ten or more counts support the clone carrying this TCR beta chain. These data belong to a study of regulatory T cells in long-lasting Graves disease. Time point reported: persistent/refractory GD, antithyroid drugs over 5 years with positive TRAb. TCR sequences were obtained from RNA taken from PBMCs. Trimming shortened V by 6 bases and J by 11 bases, and 17 bases separated the two germline ends. There are 13 residues in the CDR3. From germline, CDR1 is MDHEN and CDR2 SYDVKM. TCR beta libraries were built with iRepertoire HTBI primers and Arm-PCR of CDR3 regions. TCRdb reprocessed the multiplex PCR reads with MiXCR, giving one entry per CDR3 protein. The sample shows a few hundred thousand distinct CDR3 sequences, roughly 23% of them seen only once.

Sample: peripheral blood mononuclear cells (PBMCs), taken when the disease was refractory, from a patient treated with antithyroid drugs. J is TRBJ1-5 and V is TRBV28, with D unresolved. This clonotype originated in a woman between 35 and 50 years old with Graves disease. CDR3 DNA: TGTGCCAGCAGCCAAGGGCGCGACTCGTCCCAGCATTTT. This codes for CASSQGRDSSQHF.